The 26 T cell receptor beta chains in this list originate from one sample, sequenced in a study of human T cells and chemical hapten exposure. Time point meaning: pre-sensitization, week 0. Treatment described: therapeutic diphenylcyclopropenone sensitization with weekly scalp DPC. Each CDR3 protein is one row after TCRdb ran MiXCR on the RACE reads. The sample holds approximately 260,000 distinct CDR3 sequences, 7.7% seen once. Specimen: whole blood, collected in connection with sensitization to the hapten diphenylcyclopropenone (DPC). The receptors here all came from a man between 18 and 35 years old with alopecia areata. Some clones in this sample may be carry-over from other donors' samples.

In this sample, this clonotype turned up once. CDR3 bases: TGTGCCAGCGGCGGCGGGGGACAGGGCCCAGATACGCAGTATTTT. This translates into CASGGGGQGPDTQYF. This chain uses TRBV14 with TRBJ2-3, with 9 bases lining up with TRBD1. CDR1 and CDR2 (germline): SGHDN, FVKESK. After removal of 8 bases from V and 4 bases from J, the junction contained 10 bases not matched to a gene. The CDR3 totals 15 residues.

The J gene is TRBJ2-4, the V gene TRBV29-1; D is possibly TRBD2 (6 bases). The CDR3 has 15 residues. With 6 bases removed from V and 2 bases from J, the gap between germline ends came to 17 bases. Germline assignment: CDR1 SQVTM and CDR2 ANQGSEA. The CDR3 is CSVSRGTDPKNIQYF. The CDR3 DNA is TGCAGCGTATCCCGCGGGACGGACCCCAAAAACATTCAGTACTTC.

The chain is built from TRBV4-3 and TRBJ1-2; D is perhaps TRBD1 (5 bases). The V gene's germline CDR1 is LGHNA and CDR2 YSLEER. The V end was cut by 5 bases, the J end by 8 bases, with 24 bases between. This CDR3 is built from 16 residues. The DNA for the CDR3 is TGCGCCAGCAGCAAAGGGGACGCAGGGTTTCGCGGCGGCTACACCTTC. As protein: CASSKGDAGFRGGYTF.

This clonotype was seen a handful of times. This chain connects TRBV4-2 to TRBJ2-5; a possible D gene is TRBD1 (5 bases). The CDR3 covers 15 residues. CDR1 LGHNA and CDR2 YNFKEQ come from the germline V gene. Between the trimmed V and J ends, which lost 3 bases and 1 base, there was a span of 12 bases. CDR3 sequence reads: CASSHKTGVQETQYF. The CDR3 nucleotides are TGTGCCAGCAGCCATAAAACAGGCGTCCAAGAGACCCAGTACTTC.

At least ten counts were recorded for this clonotype. The CDR3 region is CASNTVERTSEAFF. The CDR3 DNA is TGTGCCAGCAACACAGTAGAGCGAACCTCTGAAGCTTTCTTT. The chain has TRBV7-2 and TRBJ1-1; D not certain. CDR1 and CDR2 from the germline V gene are SGHTA and FQGNSA. This CDR3 region has 14 residues. V was pared by 7 bases and J by 6 bases, with 18 bases between.

The chain joins TRBV5-1 to TRBJ2-5, with D possibly matching TRBD2 (5 bases). This CDR3 contains 16 residues. Trimming pared 4 bases from V and 1 base from J, leaving 17 bases between. In germline, CDR1 is SGHRS, CDR2 YFSETQ. The CDR3 region is CASSPSERNLQETQYF. The CDR3 nucleotides read TGCGCCAGCAGCCCCTCGGAGCGGAACCTCCAAGAGACCCAGTACTTC.

This clonotype has more than one count but fewer than ten. The chain is built from TRBV28 and TRBJ2-4; 12 nucleotides agree with TRBD2. Germline V gene lookup returns CDR1 MDHEN and CDR2 SYDVKM. The length of the CDR3 is 16 residues. V lost 2 bases and J lost 1; bases outside the gene matches: 0. CDR3 sequence reads: CASSLLAGGAKNIQYF. CDR3 bases: TGTGCCAGCAGTTTACTAGCGGGGGGGGCCAAAAACATTCAGTACTTC.

This clonotype was seen only a few times. The CDR3: CSARLGAQDETQYF. CDR3 DNA: TGCAGTGCTAGATTGGGGGCGCAGGATGAGACCCAGTACTTC. The chain links TRBV20-1 to TRBJ2-5, with a weak D call TRBD1 (6 bases). The CDR3 has 14 amino acids. Trimming removed 2 bases at V and 5 bases at J, with 15 bases between. The germline CDR1 and CDR2 sequences are DFQATT and SNEGSKA (reference sequence).

This clonotype was recorded many times. The gene calls are TRBV5-1 and TRBJ1-2, with D perhaps TRBD1 (5 bases). CDR3 size: 17 residues. Germline assignment: CDR1 SGHRS and CDR2 YFSETQ. Trimming took off 4 bases at V and 6 bases at J, with 25 bases between the two ends. This CDR3 reads CASSAPLYGGLWNGYTF. For the CDR3, the DNA is TGCGCCAGCAGCGCCCCGCTTTATGGGGGACTATGGAATGGCTACACCTTC.

CDR3 region: CASTLLRAHRETQYF. The CDR3 DNA follows: TGTGCCAGCACCCTCCTCCGGGCTCACCGAGAGACCCAGTACTTC. This chain connects TRBV2 to TRBJ2-5, with D hard to call. V lost 7 bases to trimming and J lost 4 bases, with 19 bases between them. The germline V gene has CDR1 SNHLY and CDR2 FYNNEI. This CDR3 is built from 15 residues.

The chain links TRBV6-2 or TRBV6-3 to TRBJ2-1, with TRBD2 matching 7 bases. The CDR3 has 15 residues. Germline values: CDR1 MNHEY, CDR2 SVGEGT. Losses at the gene ends were 6 bases for V and 10 bases for J; bases not matched to a gene: 15. The CDR3 sequence is CASRDRDYPWGEQFF. CDR3 nucleotides: TGTGCCAGCAGAGATCGGGACTACCCGTGGGGGGAGCAGTTCTTC.

The sample holds many counts of this clonotype. The chain employs TRBV29-1 and TRBJ2-5; no clear D gene. Germline V gene data show CDR1 as SQVTM and CDR2 as ANQGSEA. The CDR3 sequence is 16 residues long. The V end was cut by 3 bases, the J end by 5 bases, with 22 bases between. The CDR3 DNA reads TGCAGCGTTGATCATGGCCCCCGCGGACGATTGGAGACCCAGTACTTC. Translating it yields CSVDHGPRGRLETQYF.

The sample holds a few counts of this clonotype. V usage is TRBV12-3 or TRBV12-4 and J usage is TRBJ1-4; D call uncertain. The germline V and J ends were trimmed by 11 bases and 5 bases, with 15 bases remaining between them. There are 13 residues in the CDR3. CDR3 sequence: CALNGPPNEKLFF. CDR3 nucleotides: TGTGCCCTAAACGGGCCGCCGAATGAAAAACTGTTTTTT.

In this sample, this clonotype turned up many times. The chain employs TRBV4-1 and TRBJ2-7; perhaps TRBD1 as D (5 bases). The V and J ends lost 1 base and 6 bases respectively, with 10 bases between them. Per the germline V gene, CDR1 is MGHRA and CDR2 is YSYEKL. CDR3 length: 13 amino acids. DNA for the CDR3: TGCGCCAGCAGCCAAGTTGGGGCCGGCGAGCAGTACTTC. Translation gives CASSQVGAGEQYF.

This clonotype showed up many times. The chain recombines TRBV6-2 or TRBV6-3 with TRBJ2-1; D remains ambiguous. There are 12 residues in the CDR3. The V end was cut by 0 bases, the J end by 3 bases, with 0 bases between. Germline CDR1 and CDR2: MNHEY and SVGEGT. The DNA of the CDR3 is TGTGCCAGCAGTTACTCCTACAATGAGCAGTTCTTC. Translated: CASSYSYNEQFF.

This clonotype was observed a handful of times. The chain couples TRBV20-1 to TRBJ2-2; D call uncertain. V was clipped by 0 bases and J by 2 bases, with 10 bases between them. Germline V CDR1 and CDR2: DFQATT, SNEGSKA (reference sequence). The CDR3 length is 15 residues. The CDR3 DNA is TGCAGTGCTAGAGATCGTACCAGAAACACCGGGGAGCTGTTTTTT. This translates into CSARDRTRNTGELFF.

This clonotype was counted between two and nine times. V gene TRBV6-4 combines with J gene TRBJ2-2; possibly TRBD2 for D (6 bases). The length of the CDR3 is 14 residues. Germline V gene lookup returns CDR1 MRHNA and CDR2 SNTAGT. Trimming cost V 8 bases and J 5 bases, with 15 bases left between them. The CDR3 sequence is CASQQLASTGELFF. DNA for the CDR3: TGTGCCAGCCAACAGCTAGCGAGTACCGGGGAGCTGTTTTTT.

The chain employs TRBV28 and TRBJ2-4, with D possibly matching TRBD1 (6 bases). V shed 2 bases and J shed 6 bases, with 17 bases lying between them. The CDR3 is 16 residues long. Germline V gene sequence: CDR1 MDHEN, CDR2 SYDVKM. The CDR3 loop is CASSLGSHRVGNIQYF. For the CDR3, the DNA is TGTGCCAGCAGTTTAGGGTCCCACAGGGTCGGAAACATTCAGTACTTC.

This chain joins TRBV19 and TRBJ2-5; the match to TRBD1 covers 9 bases. This CDR3 contains 14 residues. J was trimmed by 4 bases and V by 7 bases; bases with no gene match: 7. Germline V gene sequence: CDR1 LNHDA, CDR2 SQIVND (reference sequence). The CDR3: CASTTGQGRETQYF. CDR3 nucleotides: TGTGCCAGTACCACGGGACAGGGAAGAGAGACCCAGTACTTC.

The sample holds a few counts of this clonotype. The chain has TRBV20-1 and TRBJ1-4; TRBD1 matches 12 bases. The V gene end was trimmed by 7 bases and the J gene end by 7 bases; junction bases not matched to a gene: 10. CDR1 and CDR2 from the germline V gene are DFQATT and SNEGSKA (reference sequence). This CDR3 region has 15 residues. This CDR3 reads CSVTGTGGAGEKLFF. In nucleotides, the CDR3 is TGCAGTGTTACCGGGACAGGGGGCGCGGGTGAAAAACTGTTTTTT.

The V gene is TRBV9, the J gene TRBJ2-7; 10 nucleotides align to TRBD2. Germline-derived CDR1 and CDR2 are SGDLS and YYNGEE. Losses at the gene ends were 4 bases for V and 3 bases for J; bases not matched to a gene: 7. The CDR3 has 15 residues. The CDR3 protein is CASSPGLAELYEQYF. In nucleotides, the CDR3 is TGTGCCAGCAGCCCCGGACTAGCGGAACTCTACGAGCAGTACTTC.

This clonotype was seen more than once but under ten times. The V call is TRBV4-3, the J call TRBJ1-2; 7 bases line up with TRBD1. Germline V gene lookup returns CDR1 LGHNA and CDR2 YSLEER. The CDR3 runs 17 residues. Losses at the gene ends were 0 bases for V and 1 base for J; bases not matched to a gene: 8. DNA of the CDR3: TGCGCCAGCAGCCAAGAAAGGTCAGGGGGGGATAACTATGGCTACACCTTC. Translation gives CASSQERSGGDNYGYTF.

This clonotype was seen only a few times. The chain joins TRBV6-4 to TRBJ1-5; D is possibly TRBD1 (5 bases). Trimming removed 8 bases from V and 5 bases from J, with 13 bases in between. This CDR3 has 13 amino acids. Germline-derived CDR1 and CDR2 are MRHNA and SNTAGT. As DNA, the CDR3 is TGTGCCAGCCACGACGGGGGGGATCAGCCCCAGCATTTT. It encodes CASHDGGDQPQHF.

The sample holds one count of this clonotype. CDR3 nucleotides: TGTGCCAGCAGTTCCGGGGGGGGCGGTGCAGATACGCAGTATTTT. It is translated as CASSSGGGGADTQYF. This sequence joins TRBV6-6 and TRBJ2-3; 8 nucleotides line up with TRBD2. Germline V CDR1 and CDR2: MNHNY, SVGAGI (reference sequence). V shed 4 bases and J 4 bases; nucleotides not matched to a gene: 7. The CDR3 runs 15 residues.

This clonotype has only a few counts. This chain joins TRBV4-3 and TRBJ1-4; 7 positions agree with TRBD1. Germline V lookup: CDR1 LGHNA, CDR2 YSLEER. This CDR3 spans 18 amino acids. The V gene end was trimmed by 0 bases and the J gene end by 0 bases; junction bases not matched to a gene: 7. CDR3 in amino acids: CASSQERARGSTNEKLFF. Written as DNA, the CDR3 is TGCGCCAGCAGCCAAGAAAGGGCCAGGGGGTCAACTAATGAAAAACTGTTTTTT.

V gene TRBV5-6 combines with J gene TRBJ2-1, with 7 bases that match TRBD1. V lost 4 bases to trimming and J lost 7 bases; unmatched junction nucleotides: 5. The germline CDR1 and CDR2 sequences are SGHDT and YYEEEE. The CDR3 totals 13 residues. CDR3 bases: TGTGCCAGCAGCCCTTCACAGGGGAATGAGCAGTTCTTC. Protein product: CASSPSQGNEQFF.